The next 24 T cell receptor beta chains were all read from a single sample in a study of blood T cell repertoires in COVID-19. Assay used: immunoSEQ multiplex PCR; TCRdb lists only in-frame clones, some missing. The sample lists about 290,000 clones, around 86% occurring once. The material sequenced was PBMCs or T cells enriched from blood (not recorded which). The receptors come from a woman aged 35 to 49 who had recovered from COVID-19.

This clone was picked up one time. The chain is built from TRBV7-6 and TRBJ2-2, with D unresolved. Trimming took 10 bases from V and 0 from J, leaving 12 bases between them. The length of the CDR3 is 14 residues. Germline V gives CDR1 SGHVS, CDR2 FNYEAQ. The CDR3 DNA reads TGTGCCACCTCGCGGCCCGCGAACACCGGGGAGCTGTTTTTT. It translates to CATSRPANTGELFF.

As DNA, the CDR3 is TGTGCCAGCAGCCCACCGTCACAGGGTAGAAAGAGTCAGCCCCAGCATTTT. Protein product: CASSPPSQGRKSQPQHF. The chain joins TRBV5-4 to TRBJ1-5; TRBD1 is a possible D gene (6 bases). Trimming took off 4 bases at V and 6 bases at J, with 23 bases between the two ends. Germline values: CDR1 SGHNT, CDR2 YYREEE (reference sequence). There are 17 residues in the CDR3.

This rearrangement joins TRBV4-1 to TRBJ1-1, with a tentative D call TRBD1 (6 bases). The CDR3 is made up of 15 amino acids. Germline values: CDR1 MGHRA, CDR2 YSYEKL. Trimming took off 2 bases at V and 7 bases at J, with 17 bases between the two ends. This CDR3 reads CASSQWDTLVGEAFF. The CDR3 bases are TGCGCCAGCAGCCAATGGGACACCCTCGTTGGTGAAGCTTTCTTT.

The genes are TRBV12-5 and TRBJ1-5, with D possibly matching TRBD1 (6 bases). The germline V gene has CDR1 LGHNT and CDR2 FRNRAP. Trimming left V 10 bases short and J 5 bases short, with 15 bases between. The length of the CDR3 is 13 residues. The CDR3 DNA reads as TGTGCTACACCCCGGAACAGGGATCAGCCCCAGCATTTT. Its translation: CATPRNRDQPQHF.

J is TRBJ2-7 and V is TRBV30; D is uncertain. The V gene lost 4 bases and the J gene lost 4 bases, with 11 bases spanning the gap. Germline assignment: CDR1 GTSNPN and CDR2 SVGIG (reference sequence). CDR3 size: 12 residues. The CDR3 spells CAWTSSRYEQYF. As DNA, the CDR3 is TGTGCCTGGACTTCCTCCCGTTACGAGCAGTACTTC.

The chain joins TRBV5-6 to TRBJ1-2; 7 bases align to TRBD1. Germline V lookup: CDR1 SGHDT, CDR2 YYEEEE. There are 16 residues in the CDR3. V lost 4 bases and J lost 3; bases outside the gene matches: 12. CDR3: CASSAMRQGRDYGYTF. CDR3 nucleotide sequence: TGTGCCAGCAGCGCAATGCGACAGGGTCGAGACTATGGCTACACCTTC.

V and J are TRBV19 and TRBJ2-4; TRBD2 is a possible D gene (5 bases). Germline CDR1 is LNHDA and CDR2 is SQIVND (reference sequence). There are 17 residues in the CDR3. Trimming removed 3 bases at V and 3 bases at J, with 18 bases between. CDR3 sequence (DNA): TGTGCCAGTAGTATGCGGTCGGGAAGGAGTGGCAAAAACATTCAGTACTTC. Residues: CASSMRSGRSGKNIQYF.

The chain uses TRBV4-1 and TRBJ1-1; D ambiguous. Per the germline V gene, CDR1 is MGHRA and CDR2 is YSYEKL. The ends were cut back, 5 bases at V and 8 bases at J, with 9 bases in the middle. The CDR3 contains 11 residues. CDR3 coding DNA: TGCGCCAGCAGCAGCGGAGGGGAAGCTTTCTTT. It codes for CASSSGGEAFF.

The chain uses TRBV5-4 and TRBJ2-7; D is perhaps TRBD1 (6 bases). CDR3 length: 13 residues. V was cut by 0 bases and J by 5 bases, with 9 bases left in between. Germline CDR1 reads SGHNT; CDR2 reads YYREEE (reference sequence). This chain's CDR3 is CASSLGQENEQYF. DNA for the CDR3: TGTGCCAGCAGCTTGGGACAGGAGAACGAGCAGTACTTC. Filled out from reference TRBV5-4 and TRBJ2-7, the complete variable domain reads ETGVTQSPTHLIKTRGQQVTLRCSSQSGHNTVSWYQQALGQGPQFIFQYYREEENGRGNFPPRFSGLQFPNYSSELNVNALELDDSALYLCASSLGQENEQYFGPGTRLTVT.

The rearrangement joins TRBV7-8 to TRBJ2-7; 8 nucleotides align to TRBD1. The V segment lost 6 bases and the J segment 4 bases; nucleotides outside the gene matches: 11. There are 15 residues in the CDR3. Germline CDR1 reads SGHVS; CDR2 reads FQNEAQ. For the CDR3, the DNA is TGTGCCAGCAGTTCCGGCAGGGGGCGCTCGTACGAGCAGTACTTC. Amino acids: CASSSGRGRSYEQYF.

The V gene is TRBV2, the J gene TRBJ1-3; no clear D gene. CDR1 SNHLY and CDR2 FYNNEI come from the germline V gene. V was cut by 4 bases and J by 0 bases, with 7 bases left in between. The CDR3 sequence is 14 residues long. The DNA of the CDR3 is TGTGCCAGCAGTGCCCAGATCTCTGGAAACACCATATATTTT. This gives the protein CASSAQISGNTIYF.

This clone was seen once. V and J are TRBV19 and TRBJ2-2, with 8 bases lining up with TRBD1. In germline, CDR1 is LNHDA, CDR2 SQIVND (reference sequence). The CDR3 contains 16 residues. Trimming removed 4 bases from V and 0 bases from J; junction bases left unmatched: 4. CDR3: CASSTMTGANTGELFF. CDR3 DNA sequence: TGTGCCAGTAGTACGATGACAGGGGCGAACACCGGGGAGCTGTTTTTT.

V is TRBV30 and J is TRBJ2-2; perhaps TRBD2 as D (6 bases). The V end lost 2 bases, the J end lost 6 bases, and 19 bases lay between the germline ends. The germline V gene encodes CDR1 GTSNPN and CDR2 SVGIG (reference sequence). The CDR3 has 16 residues. The CDR3 here is CAWSPPKIAVAGELFF. The CDR3 nucleotides are TGTGCCTGGAGTCCCCCAAAAATAGCGGTAGCCGGGGAGCTGTTTTTT.

The chain recombines TRBV5-8 with TRBJ2-5, with D tentatively TRBD1 (6 bases). Trimming cost V 0 bases and J 3 bases, with 9 bases left between them. The CDR3 runs 14 residues. The germline CDR1 and CDR2 sequences are SGHTS and YDEGEE. The CDR3 loop reads CASSLAGDKETQYF. CDR3 DNA sequence: TGTGCCAGCAGCTTGGCTGGGGACAAAGAGACCCAGTACTTC. Full variable domain (missing parts from reference TRBV5-8 and TRBJ2-5): EAGVTQSPTHLIKTRGQQATLRCSPISGHTSVYWYQQALGLGLQFLLWYDEGEERNRGNFPPRFSGRQFPNYSSELNVNALELEDSALYLCASSLAGDKETQYFGPGTRLLVL.

The J gene is TRBJ1-2, the V gene TRBV5-1; perhaps TRBD1 as D (6 bases). Germline lookup yields CDR1 SGHRS and CDR2 YFSETQ. The CDR3 covers 14 residues. Trimming removed 4 bases at V and 6 bases at J, with 16 bases between. The CDR3 region has the DNA TGCGCCAGCAGCGGGGGACACCTCCGGGATGGCTACACCTTC. Protein product: CASSGGHLRDGYTF.

V usage is TRBV7-2 and J usage is TRBJ2-7, with 8 nucleotides matching TRBD1. CDR1 and CDR2 from the germline V gene are SGHTA and FQGNSA. This CDR3 spans 16 amino acids. The V and J ends lost 3 bases and 1 base, in that order; junction bases with no gene match: 8. DNA of the CDR3: TGTGCCAGCAGCTTTGGCAGGACAGGGTATTCCTACGAGCAGTACTTC. Amino acids: CASSFGRTGYSYEQYF. Combining the CDR3 with reference TRBV7-2 and TRBJ2-7 gives the whole variable domain GAGVSQSPSNKVTEKGKDVELRCDPISGHTALYWYRQSLGQGLEFLIYFQGNSAPDKSGLPSDRFSAERTGGSVSTLTIQRTQQEDSAVYLCASSFGRTGYSYEQYFGPGTRLTVT.

As DNA, the CDR3 is TGCGCCAGCAGCCCGGGGGACAGGAACTACGAGCAGTACTTC. Encoded protein: CASSPGDRNYEQYF. The chain uses TRBV5-1 and TRBJ2-7; 8 bases are shared with TRBD1. CDR3 length equals 14 residues. With 4 bases clipped from V and 3 bases from J, the junction kept 6 bases outside the gene matches. Per the germline V gene, CDR1 is SGHRS and CDR2 is YFSETQ.

This sequence joins TRBV7-8 and TRBJ2-2, with 15 nucleotides matching TRBD2. Germline values: CDR1 SGHVS, CDR2 FQNEAQ. Losses at the gene ends were 0 bases for V and 5 bases for J; bases not matched to a gene: 7. The CDR3 extends over 19 amino acids. CDR3 nucleotide sequence: TGTGCCAGCAGCTTAGCGCAGAGGACTAGCGGGGGGGTTACCGGGGAGCTGTTTTTT. Translation: CASSLAQRTSGGVTGELFF.

This chain links TRBV7-9 with TRBJ2-2; D is possibly TRBD2 (6 bases). Trimming left V 2 bases short and J 5 bases short, with 12 bases between. Germline CDR1 SEHNR, CDR2 FQNEAQ (reference sequence). This CDR3 contains 15 residues. The CDR3 region has the DNA TGTGCCAGCAGCTTATTACGGGGGAAGACCGGGGAGCTGTTTTTT. Protein sequence: CASSLLRGKTGELFF.

The CDR3 DNA reads as TGCAGCGTTGGGAGCGGGACAGGGGGTGATCAGCCCCAGCATTTT. Its translation: CSVGSGTGGDQPQHF. The V call is TRBV29-1, the J call TRBJ1-5; TRBD1 agrees at 11 bases. The trim removed 4 bases at V and 5 bases at J, leaving 7 bases unmatched. Germline CDR1 and CDR2: SQVTM and ANQGSEA. The CDR3 extends over 15 amino acids. The complete variable domain, with remaining parts taken from reference TRBV29-1 and TRBJ1-5, reads SAVISQKPSRDICQRGTSLTIQCQVDSQVTMMFWYRQQPGQSLTLIATANQGSEATYESGFVIDKFPISRPNLTFSTLTVSNMSPEDSSIYLCSVGSGTGGDQPQHFGDGTRLSIL.

CDR3 nucleotides: TGTGCCCGAGACTGGACTAGCGGGAACAATGAGCAGTTCTTC. Translated, it gives CARDWTSGNNEQFF. The rearrangement uses TRBV30 and TRBJ2-1, with 12 bases that match TRBD2. Per the germline V gene, CDR1 is GTSNPN and CDR2 is SVGIG (reference sequence). The V gene end was trimmed by 8 bases and the J gene end by 5 bases; junction bases not matched to a gene: 7. This CDR3 spans 14 amino acids.

The genes are TRBV29-1 and TRBJ2-2; 9 positions match TRBD2. The CDR3 contains 15 residues. The germline CDR1 and CDR2 sequences are SQVTM and ANQGSEA. The J segment lost 4 bases and the V segment lost 6 bases, leaving 9 bases of the junction unmatched. CDR3 in DNA: TGCAGCGTAGAGCGGGGGGCCCCTCGCACCGGGGAGCTGTTTTTT. Protein: CSVERGAPRTGELFF.

The rearrangement joins TRBV10-3 to TRBJ2-3; D uncertain. This CDR3 has 14 amino acids. Germline-derived CDR1 and CDR2 are ENHRY and SYGVKD. With 2 bases removed from V and 10 bases from J, the gap between germline ends came to 16 bases. CDR3 amino acids: CAISEPRDSKAQYF. The CDR3 nucleotides are TGTGCCATCAGTGAGCCCCGAGACTCCAAGGCGCAGTATTTT.

V usage is TRBV30 and J usage is TRBJ1-4; 7 bases line up with TRBD1. With 5 bases clipped from V and 8 bases from J, the junction kept 8 bases outside the gene matches. Per the germline V gene, CDR1 is GTSNPN and CDR2 is SVGIG (reference sequence). CDR3 size: 13 residues. CDR3 in amino acids: CAWGGQIGEKLFF. The CDR3 DNA follows: TGTGCCTGGGGGGGACAGATCGGCGAAAAACTGTTTTTT.